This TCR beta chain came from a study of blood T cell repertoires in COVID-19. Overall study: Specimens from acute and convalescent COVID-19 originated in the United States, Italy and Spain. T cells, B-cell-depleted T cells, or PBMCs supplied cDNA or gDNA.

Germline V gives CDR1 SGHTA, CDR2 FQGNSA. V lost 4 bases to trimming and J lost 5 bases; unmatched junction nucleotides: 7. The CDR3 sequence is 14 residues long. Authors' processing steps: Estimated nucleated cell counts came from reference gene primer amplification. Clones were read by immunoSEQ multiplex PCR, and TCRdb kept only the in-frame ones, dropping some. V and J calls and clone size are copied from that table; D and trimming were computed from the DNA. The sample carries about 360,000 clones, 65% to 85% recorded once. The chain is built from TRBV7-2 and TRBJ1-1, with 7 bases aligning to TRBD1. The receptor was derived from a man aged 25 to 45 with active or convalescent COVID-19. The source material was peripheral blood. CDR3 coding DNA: TGTGCCAGCAGCTCCGACAGGGTGGAAACTGAAGCTTTCTTT. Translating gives CASSSDRVETEAFF. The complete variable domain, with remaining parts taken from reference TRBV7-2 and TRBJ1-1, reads GAGVSQSPSNKVTEKGKDVELRCDPISGHTALYWYRQSLGQGLEFLIYFQGNSAPDKSGLPSDRFSAERTGGSVSTLTIQRTQQEDSAVYLCASSSDRVETEAFFGQGTRLTVV.